Sequencing of this T cell receptor (beta chain) was carried out in a study of T cell responses to AZD1222 COVID-19 vaccine. Whole-study context: Both about-4-week and about-12-week second-dose recipients were combined.

Profiled with immunoSEQ multiplex PCR; TCRdb holds only in-frame clones, not every one. The table lists 77,000 or so clones, 80% to 90% of them singletons. General study findings and limits: Compared with day 0, the breadth and depth of the Spike-specific TCR repertoire rose significantly after two doses of AZD1222.

Trimming took 6 bases from V and 9 from J; bases not matched to a gene: 11. The CDR3 runs to 17 residues. Per germline, CDR1 MDHEN and CDR2 SYDVKM. Regarding this clone: Its antigen remains unknown.

The TCR sequence derives from an adult in good health. This sample comprised peripheral blood, obtained on day 0 of AZD1222 vaccination. The V call is TRBV28, the J call TRBJ2-1, with 16 positions matching TRBD2. CDR3 sequence (DNA): TGTGCCAGCAGCCCTAATCCGGGACTAGCGGGAGGGGGTGAGCAGTTCTTC. It encodes CASSPNPGLAGGGEQFF.